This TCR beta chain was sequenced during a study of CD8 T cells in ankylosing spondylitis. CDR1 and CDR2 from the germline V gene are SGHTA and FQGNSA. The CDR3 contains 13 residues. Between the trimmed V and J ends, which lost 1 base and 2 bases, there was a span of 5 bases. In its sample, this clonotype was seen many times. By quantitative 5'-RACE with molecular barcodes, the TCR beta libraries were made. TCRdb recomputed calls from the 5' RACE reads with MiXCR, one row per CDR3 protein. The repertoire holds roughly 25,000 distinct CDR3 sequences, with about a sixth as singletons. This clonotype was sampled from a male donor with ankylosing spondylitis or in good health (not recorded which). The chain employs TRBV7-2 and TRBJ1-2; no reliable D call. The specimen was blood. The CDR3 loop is CASSLEINYGYTF. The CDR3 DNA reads TGTGCCAGCAGCTTAGAGATAAACTATGGCTACACCTTC.